The following is a T cell receptor beta chain sequence with its context. The data are from a study of control samples from healthy donors and cancer patients. Profiled with immunoSEQ multiplex PCR; TCRdb holds only in-frame clones, not every one. Counted here are 160,000 or so clones, 92% occurring once; the ten biggest clones make up approximately 0.7%. CDR3 length: 13 residues. From germline, CDR1 is MDHEN and CDR2 SYDVKM. V was trimmed by 2 bases and J by 4 bases, leaving 8 bases between them. The sequenced sample was blood. The TCR sequence derives from a woman aged 25-40 years in good health. The gene calls are TRBV28 and TRBJ1-2; maybe TRBD1 (5 bases). Written as DNA, the CDR3 is TGTGCCAGCAGTTTACAGGGAGCCTATGGCTACACCTTC. The encoded protein is CASSLQGAYGYTF.